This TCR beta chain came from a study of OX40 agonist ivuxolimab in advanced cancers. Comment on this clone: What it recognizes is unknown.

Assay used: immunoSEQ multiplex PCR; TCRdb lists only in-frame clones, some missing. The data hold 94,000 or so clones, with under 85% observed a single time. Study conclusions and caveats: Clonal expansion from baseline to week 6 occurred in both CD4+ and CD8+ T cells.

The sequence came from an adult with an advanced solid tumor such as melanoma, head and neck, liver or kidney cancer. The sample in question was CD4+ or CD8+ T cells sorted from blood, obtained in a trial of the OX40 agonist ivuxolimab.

CDR3 coding DNA: TGTGCCAGCAGCTCCGGGGGGGACAGGGGAAACTATGGCTACACCTTC. It translates to CASSSGGDRGNYGYTF. This sequence joins TRBV9 and TRBJ1-2; 10 bases are shared with TRBD1. There are 16 residues in the CDR3. Trimming removed 4 bases from V and 2 bases from J; junction bases left unmatched: 8. The germline CDR1 and CDR2 sequences are SGDLS and YYNGEE. The entire variable domain, with the rest obtained from reference TRBV9 and TRBJ1-2, is as follows: DSGVTQTPKHLITATGQRVTLRCSPRSGDLSVYWYQQSLDQGLQFLIQYYNGEERAKGNILERFSAQQFPDLHSELNLSSLELGDSALYFCASSSGGDRGNYGYTFGSGTRLTVV.